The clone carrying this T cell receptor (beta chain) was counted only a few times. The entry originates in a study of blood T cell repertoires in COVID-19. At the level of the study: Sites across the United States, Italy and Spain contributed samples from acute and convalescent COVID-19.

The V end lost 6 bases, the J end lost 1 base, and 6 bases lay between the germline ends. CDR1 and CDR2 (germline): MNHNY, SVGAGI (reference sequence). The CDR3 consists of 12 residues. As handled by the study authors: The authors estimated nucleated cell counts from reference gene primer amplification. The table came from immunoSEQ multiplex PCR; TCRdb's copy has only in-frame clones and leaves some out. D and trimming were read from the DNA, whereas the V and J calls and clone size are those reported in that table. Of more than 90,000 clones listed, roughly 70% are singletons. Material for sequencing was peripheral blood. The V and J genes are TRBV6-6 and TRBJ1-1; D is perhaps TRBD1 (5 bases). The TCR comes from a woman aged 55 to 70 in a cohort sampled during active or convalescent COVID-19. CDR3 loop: CASSTGNTEAFF. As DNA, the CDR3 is TGTGCCAGCAGCACAGGGAACACTGAAGCTTTCTTT.